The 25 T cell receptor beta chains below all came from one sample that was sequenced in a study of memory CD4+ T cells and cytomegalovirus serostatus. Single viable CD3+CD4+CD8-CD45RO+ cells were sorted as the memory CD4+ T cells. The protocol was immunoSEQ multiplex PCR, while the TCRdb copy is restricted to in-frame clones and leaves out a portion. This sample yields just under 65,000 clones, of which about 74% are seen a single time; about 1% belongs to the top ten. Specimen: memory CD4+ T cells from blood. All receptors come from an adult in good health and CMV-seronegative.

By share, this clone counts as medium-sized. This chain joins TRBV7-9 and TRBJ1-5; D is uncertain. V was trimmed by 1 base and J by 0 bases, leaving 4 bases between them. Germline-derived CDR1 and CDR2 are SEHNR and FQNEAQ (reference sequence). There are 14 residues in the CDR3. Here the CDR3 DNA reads TGTGCCAGCAGCTTAGAGCGTAGCAATCAGCCCCAGCATTTT. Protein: CASSLERSNQPQHF.

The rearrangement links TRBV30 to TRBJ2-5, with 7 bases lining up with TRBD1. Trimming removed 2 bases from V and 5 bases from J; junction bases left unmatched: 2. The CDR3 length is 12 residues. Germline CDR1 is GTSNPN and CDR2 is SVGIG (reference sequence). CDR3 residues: CAWSRGPETQYF. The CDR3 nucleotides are TGTGCCTGGAGTAGGGGGCCGGAGACCCAGTACTTC.

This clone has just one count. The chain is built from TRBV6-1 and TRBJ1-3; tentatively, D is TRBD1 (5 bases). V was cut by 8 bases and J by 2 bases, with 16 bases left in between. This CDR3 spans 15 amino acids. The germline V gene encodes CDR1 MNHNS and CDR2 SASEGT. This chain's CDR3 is CASGTHWDAGNTIYF. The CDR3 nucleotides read TGTGCCAGCGGGACTCACTGGGACGCTGGAAACACCATATATTTT.

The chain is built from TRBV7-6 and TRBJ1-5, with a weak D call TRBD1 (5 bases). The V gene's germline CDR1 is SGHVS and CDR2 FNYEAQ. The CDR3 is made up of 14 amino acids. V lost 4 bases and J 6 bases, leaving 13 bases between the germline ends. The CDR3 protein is CASSYGTGGQPQHF. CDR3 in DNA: TGTGCCAGCAGCTATGGGACGGGGGGTCAGCCCCAGCATTTT.

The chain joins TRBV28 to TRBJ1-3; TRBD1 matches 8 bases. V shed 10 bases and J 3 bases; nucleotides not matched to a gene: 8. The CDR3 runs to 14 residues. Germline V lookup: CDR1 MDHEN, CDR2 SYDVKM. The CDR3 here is CANPRGQIGNTIYF. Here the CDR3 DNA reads TGTGCCAACCCCAGGGGGCAGATTGGAAACACCATATATTTT.

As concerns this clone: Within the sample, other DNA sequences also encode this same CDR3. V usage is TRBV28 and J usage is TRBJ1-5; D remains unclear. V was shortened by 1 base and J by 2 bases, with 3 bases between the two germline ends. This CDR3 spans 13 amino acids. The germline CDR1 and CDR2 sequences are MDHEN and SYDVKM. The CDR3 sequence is CASSLSGNQPQHF. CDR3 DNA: TGTGCCAGCAGTTTATCTGGCAATCAGCCCCAGCATTTT.

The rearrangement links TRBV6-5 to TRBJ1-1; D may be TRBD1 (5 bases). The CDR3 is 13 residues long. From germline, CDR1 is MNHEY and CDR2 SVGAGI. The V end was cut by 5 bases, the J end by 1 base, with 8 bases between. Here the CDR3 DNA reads TGTGCCAGCAGTCGGACACGGAACACTGAAGCTTTCTTT. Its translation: CASSRTRNTEAFF.

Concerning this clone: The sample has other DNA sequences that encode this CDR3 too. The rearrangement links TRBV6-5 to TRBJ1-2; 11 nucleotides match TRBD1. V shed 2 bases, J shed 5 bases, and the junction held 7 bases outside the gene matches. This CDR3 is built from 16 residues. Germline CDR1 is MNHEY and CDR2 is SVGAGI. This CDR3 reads CASSYTRTGGGYGYTF. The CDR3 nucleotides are TGTGCCAGCAGTTACACACGGACAGGGGGCGGGTATGGCTACACCTTC.

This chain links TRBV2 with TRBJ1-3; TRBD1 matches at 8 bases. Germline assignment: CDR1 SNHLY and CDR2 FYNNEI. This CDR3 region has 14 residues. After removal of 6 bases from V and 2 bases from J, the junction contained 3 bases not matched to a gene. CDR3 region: CASRADRAGNTIYF. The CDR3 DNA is TGTGCCAGCAGAGCGGACAGGGCTGGAAACACCATATATTTT.

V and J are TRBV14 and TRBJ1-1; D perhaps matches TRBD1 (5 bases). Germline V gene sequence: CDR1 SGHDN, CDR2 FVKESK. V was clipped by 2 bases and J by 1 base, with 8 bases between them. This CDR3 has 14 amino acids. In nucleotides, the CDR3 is TGTGCCAGCAGCCAATTGACAGCGAACACTGAAGCTTTCTTT. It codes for CASSQLTANTEAFF.

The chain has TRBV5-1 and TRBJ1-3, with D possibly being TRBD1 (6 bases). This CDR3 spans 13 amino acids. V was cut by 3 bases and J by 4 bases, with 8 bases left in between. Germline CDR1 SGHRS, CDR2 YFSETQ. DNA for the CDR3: TGCGCCAGCAGCTCCCAGGGGGGAAACACCATATATTTT. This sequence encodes CASSSQGGNTIYF. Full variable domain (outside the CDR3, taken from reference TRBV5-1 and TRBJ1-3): KAGVTQTPRYLIKTRGQQVTLSCSPISGHRSVSWYQQTPGQGLQFLFEYFSETQRNKGNFPGRFSGRQFSNSRSEMNVSTLELGDSALYLCASSSQGGNTIYFGEGSWLTVV.

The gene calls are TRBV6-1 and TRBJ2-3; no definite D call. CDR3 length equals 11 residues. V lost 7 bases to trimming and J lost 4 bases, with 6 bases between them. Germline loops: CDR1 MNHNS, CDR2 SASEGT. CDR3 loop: CASTFADTQYF. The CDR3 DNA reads TGTGCCAGCACCTTCGCAGATACGCAGTATTTT.

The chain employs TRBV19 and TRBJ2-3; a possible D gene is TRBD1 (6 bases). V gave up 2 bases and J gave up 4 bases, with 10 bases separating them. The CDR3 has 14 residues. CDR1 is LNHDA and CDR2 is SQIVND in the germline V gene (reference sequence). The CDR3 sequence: CASSIPHRADTQYF. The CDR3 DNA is TGTGCCAGTAGTATACCCCACAGGGCAGATACGCAGTATTTT.

CDR3 bases: TGTGCCAGTACCCTACGGGGTGGGGATAGCAATCAGCCCCAGCATTTT. It translates to CASTLRGGDSNQPQHF. J is TRBJ1-5 and V is TRBV19, with unresolved D. V was clipped by 7 bases and J by 0 bases, with 16 bases between them. The CDR3 is made up of 16 amino acids. Germline assignment: CDR1 LNHDA and CDR2 SQIVND (reference sequence).

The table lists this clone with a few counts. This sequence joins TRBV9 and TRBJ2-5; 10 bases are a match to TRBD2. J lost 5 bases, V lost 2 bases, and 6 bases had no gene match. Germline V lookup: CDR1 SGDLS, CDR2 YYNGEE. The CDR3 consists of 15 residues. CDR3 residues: CASSVSSGGRETQYF. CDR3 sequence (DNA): TGTGCCAGCAGCGTGTCTAGCGGGGGACGGGAGACCCAGTACTTC.

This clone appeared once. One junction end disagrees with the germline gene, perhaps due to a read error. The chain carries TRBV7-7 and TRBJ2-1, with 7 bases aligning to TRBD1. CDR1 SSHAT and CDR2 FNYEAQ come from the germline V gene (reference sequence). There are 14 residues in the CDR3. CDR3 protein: CASSSRQGYNEQFF. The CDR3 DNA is TGTGCTAGCAGCTCACGACAGGGCTACAATGAGCAGTTCTTC.

As DNA, the CDR3 is TGTGCCAGCAGTCACGGAGGACTAGCGGGGGTCAATGAGCAGTTCTTC. Its protein product is CASSHGGLAGVNEQFF. The chain employs TRBV6-6 and TRBJ2-1, with 13 bases aligning to TRBD2. This CDR3 spans 16 amino acids. Germline CDR1 MNHNY, CDR2 SVGAGI (reference sequence). Trimming at V came to 5 bases and at J to 6 bases, leaving 7 bases not matched to a gene.

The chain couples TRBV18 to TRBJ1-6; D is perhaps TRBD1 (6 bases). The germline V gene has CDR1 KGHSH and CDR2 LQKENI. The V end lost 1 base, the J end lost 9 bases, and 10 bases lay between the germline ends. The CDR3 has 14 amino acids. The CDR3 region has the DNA TGTGCCAGCTCACCACGGGGGGGCGTTTCACCCCTCCACTTT. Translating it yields CASSPRGGVSPLHF.

CDR3 in DNA: TGTGCCAGCAGGCAGGGGACAGGGCGACAAGAGACCCAGTACTTC. Encoded protein: CASRQGTGRQETQYF. The genes are TRBV2 and TRBJ2-5; 9 nucleotides match TRBD1. CDR1 is SNHLY, CDR2 FYNNEI, per germline. The CDR3 spans 15 residues. The V gene end was trimmed by 6 bases and the J gene end by 2 bases; junction bases not matched to a gene: 7. Variable domain in full (rest from reference TRBV2 and TRBJ2-5): EPEVTQTPSHQVTQMGQEVILRCVPISNHLYFYWYRQILGQKVEFLVSFYNNEISEKSEIFDDQFSVERPDGSNFTLKIRSTKLEDSAMYFCASRQGTGRQETQYFGPGTRLLVL.

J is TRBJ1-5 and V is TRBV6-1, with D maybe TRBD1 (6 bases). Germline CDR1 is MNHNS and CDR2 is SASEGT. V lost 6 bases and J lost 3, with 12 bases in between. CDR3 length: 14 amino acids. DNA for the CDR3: TGTGCCAGCAGGGAACAGGGATTCAATCAGCCCCAGCATTTT. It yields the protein CASREQGFNQPQHF.

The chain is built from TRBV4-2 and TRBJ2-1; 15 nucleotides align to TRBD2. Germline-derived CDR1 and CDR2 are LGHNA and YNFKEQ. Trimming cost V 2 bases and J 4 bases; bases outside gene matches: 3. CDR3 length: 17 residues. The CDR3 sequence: CASSQMGTSGRYNEQFF. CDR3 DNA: TGTGCCAGCAGCCAAATGGGGACTAGCGGGAGGTACAATGAGCAGTTCTTC.

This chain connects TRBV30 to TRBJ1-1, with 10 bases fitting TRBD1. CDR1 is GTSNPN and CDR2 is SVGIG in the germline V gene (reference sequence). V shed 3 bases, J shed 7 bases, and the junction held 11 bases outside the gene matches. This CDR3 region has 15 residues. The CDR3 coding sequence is TGTGCCTGGAGGGATCCGGGACAGGGGACAGATGAAGCTTTCTTT. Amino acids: CAWRDPGQGTDEAFF.

DNA of the CDR3: TGTGCCAGCAGTTACACAGGGGCGGCGGGCTACACCTTC. Its translation is CASSYTGAAGYTF. This sequence joins TRBV6-5 and TRBJ1-2; 7 bases align to TRBD1. The CDR3 has 13 residues. Germline V CDR1 and CDR2: MNHEY, SVGAGI. V shed 2 bases and J 8 bases; nucleotides not matched to a gene: 5.

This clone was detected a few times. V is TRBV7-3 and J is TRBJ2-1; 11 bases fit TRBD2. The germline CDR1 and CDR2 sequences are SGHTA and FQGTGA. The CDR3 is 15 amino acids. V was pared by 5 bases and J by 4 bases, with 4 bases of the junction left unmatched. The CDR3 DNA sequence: TGTGCCAGCAGCCAAACTAGCGGGGGTTACAATGAGCAGTTCTTC. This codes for CASSQTSGGYNEQFF.

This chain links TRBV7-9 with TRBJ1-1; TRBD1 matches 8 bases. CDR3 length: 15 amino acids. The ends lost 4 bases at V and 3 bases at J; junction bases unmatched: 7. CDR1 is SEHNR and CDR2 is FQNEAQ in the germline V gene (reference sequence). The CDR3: CASSSWTGKDTEAFF. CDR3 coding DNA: TGTGCCAGCAGCTCATGGACAGGGAAGGACACTGAAGCTTTCTTT.